The 32 T cell receptor beta chains presented below share a single source sample, sequenced in a study of cytomegalovirus exposure and HLA in healthy donors. It was with 60 Vbeta and 13 Jbeta primers that the PCR ran. Produced via immunoSEQ multiplex PCR; TCRdb's table is partial and in-frame only. The sample shows about 140,000 clones, about three fifths of them seen only once. The sequenced sample consisted of PBMCs. The receptors come from a male donor in good health and CMV-seronegative.

This rearrangement joins TRBV28 to TRBJ1-2; TRBD1 agrees at 7 bases. This CDR3 has 17 amino acids. Germline CDR1 and CDR2: MDHEN and SYDVKM. J lost 4 bases, V lost 2 bases, and 13 bases had no gene match. The CDR3 nucleotides read TGTGCCAGCAGTTTAGCCCCCCAGGGGGGCTTCGTCTATGGCTACACCTTC. Its translation: CASSLAPQGGFVYGYTF.

This chain uses TRBV7-9 with TRBJ2-7; no reliable D call. Germline CDR1 SEHNR, CDR2 FQNEAQ (reference sequence). The length of the CDR3 is 14 residues. With 1 base removed from V and 7 bases from J, the gap between germline ends came to 14 bases. CDR3 bases: TGTGCCAGCAGCTTAGTCTCCACCGCGAAAGAGCAGTACTTC. Residues: CASSLVSTAKEQYF.

This clone turned up a few times. The chain uses TRBV6-6 and TRBJ2-7; D ambiguous. The length of the CDR3 is 11 residues. The germline V gene encodes CDR1 MNHNY and CDR2 SVGAGI (reference sequence). V was pared by 5 bases and J by 7 bases, with 9 bases between. CDR3 DNA: TGTGCCAGCAGTCACGGGTGGGAGCAGTACTTC. This codes for CASSHGWEQYF.

J is TRBJ1-6 and V is TRBV2; D is undetermined. From germline, CDR1 is SNHLY and CDR2 FYNNEI. The ends were cut back, 9 bases at V and 5 bases at J, with 14 bases in the middle. The CDR3 consists of 14 residues. CDR3: CARRGTGNNSPLHF. The CDR3 DNA reads as TGTGCCAGAAGAGGTACGGGGAATAATTCACCCCTCCACTTT.

This chain joins TRBV9 and TRBJ2-7; TRBD2 agrees at 9 bases. The CDR3 runs 16 residues. CDR1 SGDLS and CDR2 YYNGEE come from the germline V gene. V lost 0 bases, J lost 0 bases, and 4 bases stayed unmatched. The CDR3 here is CASSVGVAGASYEQYF. CDR3 DNA sequence: TGTGCCAGCAGCGTAGGCGTAGCGGGGGCCTCCTACGAGCAGTACTTC.

The table lists this clone with many counts. The genes are TRBV6-1 and TRBJ2-6, with D maybe TRBD2 (5 bases). Germline V CDR1 and CDR2: MNHNS, SASEGT. V shed 2 bases and J shed 0 bases, with 8 bases lying between them. This CDR3 comprises 16 residues. The CDR3 DNA reads as TGTGCCAGCAGTGAATCGAGGGCCTCTGGGGCCAACGTCCTGACTTTC. Translating gives CASSESRASGANVLTF.

The chain carries TRBV9 and TRBJ2-1; tentative D call: TRBD1 (5 bases). V was shortened by 3 bases and J by 9 bases, with 13 bases between the two germline ends. The CDR3 contains 13 residues. Germline CDR1 and CDR2: SGDLS and YYNGEE. CDR3 bases: TGTGCCAGCAGCGCCCCCGCAGGGTTTGAGCAGTTCTTC. It translates to CASSAPAGFEQFF.

The chain has TRBV30 and TRBJ1-5; D gene unclear. V dropped 2 bases and J dropped 0 bases, with 5 bases sitting between them. The CDR3 consists of 13 residues. Germline assignment: CDR1 GTSNPN and CDR2 SVGIG (reference sequence). DNA of the CDR3: TGTGCCTGGAGTATAGATAGCAATCAGCCCCAGCATTTT. As protein: CAWSIDSNQPQHF.

This sequence joins TRBV10-3 and TRBJ2-6, with TRBD1 matching 8 bases. Germline V gene sequence: CDR1 ENHRY, CDR2 SYGVKD. Losses at the gene ends were 6 bases for V and 0 bases for J; bases not matched to a gene: 7. This CDR3 is 17 amino acids long. This CDR3 is CAISRGQVLSGANVLTF. The CDR3 bases are TGTGCCATCAGCCGGGGACAGGTACTCTCTGGGGCCAACGTCCTGACTTTC.

The rearrangement uses TRBV2 and TRBJ1-5; no clear D. Germline values: CDR1 SNHLY, CDR2 FYNNEI. Trimming removed 1 base from V and 5 bases from J, with 12 bases in between. The CDR3 loop spans 15 amino acids. The CDR3 protein is CASSEGRREYQPQHF. Written as DNA, the CDR3 is TGTGCCAGCAGTGAAGGGAGGCGGGAGTATCAGCCCCAGCATTTT.

V gene TRBV5-8 combines with J gene TRBJ1-4; weak D call: TRBD1 (6 bases). Germline lookup yields CDR1 SGHTS and CDR2 YDEGEE. Trimming took off 0 bases at V and 8 bases at J, with 11 bases between the two ends. CDR3 length equals 14 residues. The CDR3 nucleotides are TGTGCCAGCAGCTTGGGGCAGGGGCCCGAAAAACTGTTTTTT. Translation gives CASSLGQGPEKLFF.

This clone was detected only a few times. This chain links TRBV27 with TRBJ2-1; no clear D. The CDR3 is 12 amino acids. CDR1 is MNHEY, CDR2 SMNVEV, per germline (reference sequence). Trimming cost V 7 bases and J 8 bases, with 12 bases left between them. CDR3 residues: CASKARSHEQFF. In DNA, the CDR3 is TGTGCCAGCAAGGCGAGGTCCCATGAGCAGTTCTTC.

This clone was recorded a few times. The chain has TRBV9 and TRBJ2-3; D is perhaps TRBD1 (5 bases). Per the germline V gene, CDR1 is SGDLS and CDR2 is YYNGEE. V was trimmed by 1 base and J by 1 base, leaving 13 bases between them. The CDR3 extends over 16 amino acids. This CDR3 reads CASSVLQETRTDTQYF. CDR3 nucleotide sequence: TGTGCCAGCAGCGTACTACAGGAAACCCGCACAGATACGCAGTATTTT.

This clone appeared a few times. This chain connects TRBV5-1 to TRBJ2-2; perhaps TRBD2 as D (5 bases). This CDR3 comprises 13 residues. Per germline, CDR1 SGHRS and CDR2 YFSETQ. The V end was cut by 1 base, the J end by 6 bases, with 7 bases between. This CDR3 is CASSLSRAGELFF. CDR3 in DNA: TGCGCCAGCAGCTTGTCGAGGGCCGGGGAGCTGTTTTTT.

This clone came up a few times. The chain links TRBV7-9 to TRBJ2-7, with TRBD2 identical over 8 bases. The CDR3 consists of 16 residues. The ends lost 5 bases at V and 3 bases at J; junction bases unmatched: 12. Germline values: CDR1 SEHNR, CDR2 FQNEAQ (reference sequence). The CDR3 region has the DNA TGTGCCAGCAGCCCGGGCCGTGGAGCGGGGGACTACGAGCAGTACTTC. This sequence encodes CASSPGRGAGDYEQYF.

V gene TRBV18 combines with J gene TRBJ1-1; D is unresolved. This CDR3 spans 13 amino acids. Germline loops: CDR1 KGHSH, CDR2 LQKENI. Trimming removed 3 bases from V and 5 bases from J, with 10 bases in between. For the CDR3, the DNA is TGTGCCAGCTCACCTATACGGGATACTGAAGCTTTCTTT. It codes for CASSPIRDTEAFF.

V is TRBV18 and J is TRBJ2-7; the D gene is possibly TRBD2 (6 bases). From germline, CDR1 is KGHSH and CDR2 LQKENI. Trimming took 1 base from V and 0 from J, leaving 10 bases between them. This CDR3 contains 15 residues. The CDR3 DNA reads TGTGCCAGCTCACCACTGGGGGGAGGCTCCTACGAGCAGTACTTC. It codes for CASSPLGGGSYEQYF.

The chain joins TRBV5-1 to TRBJ2-2, with 7 nucleotides matching TRBD2. After removal of 6 bases from V and 7 bases from J, the junction contained 3 bases not matched to a gene. CDR1 SGHRS and CDR2 YFSETQ come from the germline V gene. This CDR3 is built from 12 residues. This CDR3 reads CASTSSGGELFF. The CDR3 coding sequence is TGCGCCAGCACCTCTAGCGGCGGGGAGCTGTTTTTT. The whole variable domain, remainder taken from reference TRBV5-1 and TRBJ2-2, is KAGVTQTPRYLIKTRGQQVTLSCSPISGHRSVSWYQQTPGQGLQFLFEYFSETQRNKGNFPGRFSGRQFSNSRSEMNVSTLELGDSALYLCASTSSGGELFFGEGSRLTVL.

Of note for this clone: One end of the junction varies from germline; a read error may be responsible. This chain joins TRBV19 and TRBJ1-5, with D possibly being TRBD1 (5 bases). CDR1 is LNHDA and CDR2 is SQIVND in the germline V gene (reference sequence). CDR3 length: 13 amino acids. CDR3 protein: CASGLPGVQPQHF. The CDR3 nucleotides read TGCGCCAGTGGGCTGCCGGGGGTTCAGCCCCAGCATTTT.

V is TRBV7-2 and J is TRBJ2-3; the match to TRBD1 covers 7 bases. V trimming: 1 base; J trimming: 6 bases; junction bases outside the gene matches: 7. The V gene's germline CDR1 is SGHTA and CDR2 FQGNSA. The CDR3 sequence is 15 residues long. The CDR3 bases are TGTGCCAGCAGCTTAGGGATACAGGGGTCCGATACGCAGTATTTT. This codes for CASSLGIQGSDTQYF.

The sample holds a few counts of this clone. This chain joins TRBV2 and TRBJ2-7; 7 nucleotides agree with TRBD2. This CDR3 comprises 14 residues. V shed 3 bases, J shed 4 bases, and the junction held 6 bases outside the gene matches. Germline V gives CDR1 SNHLY, CDR2 FYNNEI. CDR3 in amino acids: CASSDWRGWYEQYF. CDR3 bases: TGTGCCAGCAGTGATTGGCGGGGGTGGTACGAGCAGTACTTC.

The V and J genes are TRBV12-1 and TRBJ2-7; the D call in the table, TRBD2, was not verified against the DNA. TRBV12-1 is given as a pseudogene. The length of the CDR3 is 14 residues. This CDR3 reads CASSPGTGTYEQYF. The CDR3 nucleotides are TGTGCCAGCAGCCCCGGGACTGGAACCTACGAGCAGTACTTC.

The chain couples TRBV29-1 to TRBJ2-1; the D gene is possibly TRBD1 (5 bases). This CDR3 contains 14 residues. V lost 7 bases and J lost 4, with 17 bases in between. The germline gives CDR1 SQVTM, CDR2 ANQGSEA. Here the CDR3 reads CSARQLKKYNEQFF. CDR3 nucleotides: TGCAGCGCCCGACAGCTCAAAAAATACAATGAGCAGTTCTTC.

The chain joins TRBV19 to TRBJ2-5, with 8 bases identical to TRBD1. The J segment lost 5 bases and the V segment lost 5 bases, leaving 4 bases of the junction unmatched. CDR1 and CDR2 (germline): LNHDA, SQIVND (reference sequence). This CDR3 region has 13 residues. CDR3 in DNA: TGTGCCAGTAGTCGACAGGGGACGGAGACCCAGTACTTC. Its translation: CASSRQGTETQYF.

The DNA for the CDR3 is TGTGCCAGCATCCCACCGGGGGGAGGCACTGAAGCTTTCTTT. Protein product: CASIPPGGGTEAFF. The V gene is TRBV6-5, the J gene TRBJ1-1; a possible D gene is TRBD1 (5 bases). Trimming took 7 bases from V and 4 from J, leaving 16 bases between them. This CDR3 spans 14 amino acids. CDR1 and CDR2 (germline): MNHEY, SVGAGI.

The chain is built from TRBV5-8 and TRBJ1-2; D is perhaps TRBD1 (6 bases). The ends were cut back, 4 bases at V and 8 bases at J, with 15 bases in the middle. Germline V CDR1 and CDR2: SGHTS, YDEGEE. This CDR3 is built from 13 residues. This CDR3 is CASSAQGIAGYTF. The CDR3 nucleotides read TGTGCCAGCAGCGCGCAGGGGATTGCAGGCTACACCTTC.

This chain connects TRBV10-1 to TRBJ1-6; no clear D gene. This CDR3 is built from 20 residues. The V gene lost 10 bases and the J gene lost 3 bases, with 31 bases spanning the gap. The germline gives CDR1 WNHNN, CDR2 SYGVQD (reference sequence). CDR3 DNA sequence: TGCGCCAACGGCTCCGGGAGACCATTTCCCCGGGCCTTCTATAATTCACCCCTCCACTTT. Translating gives CANGSGRPFPRAFYNSPLHF.

The chain uses TRBV6-1 and TRBJ1-1, with D hard to call. CDR3 length: 13 residues. Germline lookup yields CDR1 MNHNS and CDR2 SASEGT. V dropped 6 bases and J dropped 1 base, with 9 bases sitting between them. DNA for the CDR3: TGTGCCAGCAGCAGATCCAAGAACACTGAAGCTTTCTTT. Its protein is CASSRSKNTEAFF.

As concerns this clone: Sequence at one end of the junction differs from germline and may be a read error. The sample holds other DNA sequences that translate to the same CDR3. The rearrangement uses TRBV2 and TRBJ1-1; D gene uncertain. The germline V gene has CDR1 SNHLY and CDR2 FYNNEI. The CDR3 extends over 13 amino acids. CDR3 region: CASILQTNTEAFF. In nucleotides, the CDR3 is TGTGCCAGCATCCTACAGACGAACACTGAGGCTTTCTTT.

This clone was detected only a few times. This chain's CDR3 is CASSLRGPNTEAFF. CDR3 nucleotides: TGTGCCAGCAGTCTCAGGGGTCCGAACACTGAAGCTTTCTTT. The chain links TRBV2 to TRBJ1-1, with D possibly TRBD1 on 6 matching bases. The V gene lost 5 bases and the J gene lost 1 base, with 11 bases spanning the gap. This CDR3 spans 14 amino acids. Germline CDR1 and CDR2: SNHLY and FYNNEI. The full variable domain, in which reference TRBV2 and TRBJ1-1 provide the parts outside the CDR3, is EPEVTQTPSHQVTQMGQEVILRCVPISNHLYFYWYRQILGQKVEFLVSFYNNEISEKSEIFDDQFSVERPDGSNFTLKIRSTKLEDSAMYFCASSLRGPNTEAFFGQGTRLTVV.

CDR3 sequence reads: CASSAHSSDRGRLHGYTF. The DNA of the CDR3 is TGTGCCAGCAGCGCACATAGTTCGGACAGGGGGCGTTTACATGGCTACACCTTC. The rearrangement joins TRBV6-4 to TRBJ1-2; 11 bases agree with TRBD1. The CDR3 sequence is 18 residues long. Germline CDR1 reads MRHNA; CDR2 reads SNTAGT. V shed 6 bases and J 6 bases; nucleotides not matched to a gene: 18.

This clone was found once. The chain uses TRBV10-3 and TRBJ2-7; 9 bases match TRBD1. Trimming removed 7 bases from V and 6 bases from J; junction bases left unmatched: 7. Germline assignment: CDR1 ENHRY and CDR2 SYGVKD. The CDR3 contains 13 residues. CDR3 nucleotides: TGTGCCATCACCACAGGGGGCGGTTCCGAGCAGTACTTC. This codes for CAITTGGGSEQYF.